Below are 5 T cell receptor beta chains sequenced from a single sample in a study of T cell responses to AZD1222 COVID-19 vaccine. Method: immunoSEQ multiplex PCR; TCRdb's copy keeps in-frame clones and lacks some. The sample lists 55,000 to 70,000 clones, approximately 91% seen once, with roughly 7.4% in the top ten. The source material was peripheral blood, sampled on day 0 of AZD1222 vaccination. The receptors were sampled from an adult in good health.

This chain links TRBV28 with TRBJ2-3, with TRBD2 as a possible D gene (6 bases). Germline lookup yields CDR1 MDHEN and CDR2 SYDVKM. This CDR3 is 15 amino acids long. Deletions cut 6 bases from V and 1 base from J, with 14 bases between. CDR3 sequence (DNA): TGTGCCAGCAGGGGGACCGGGACTGGCACAGATACGCAGTATTTT. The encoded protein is CASRGTGTGTDTQYF.

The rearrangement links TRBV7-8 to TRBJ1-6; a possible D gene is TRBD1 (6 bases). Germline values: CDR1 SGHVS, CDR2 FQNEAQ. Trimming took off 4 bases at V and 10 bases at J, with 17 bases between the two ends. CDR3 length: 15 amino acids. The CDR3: CASSSRQEGNSPLHF. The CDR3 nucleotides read TGTGCCAGCAGCTCAAGACAGGAAGGCAACTCACCCCTCCACTTT.

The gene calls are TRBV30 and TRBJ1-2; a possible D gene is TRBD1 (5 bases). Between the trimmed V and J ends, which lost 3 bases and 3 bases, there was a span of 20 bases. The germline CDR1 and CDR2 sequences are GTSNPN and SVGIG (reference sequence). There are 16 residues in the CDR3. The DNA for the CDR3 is TGTGCCTGGAGCGAGACGGCCCTGACAGTCCACTATGGCTACACCTTC. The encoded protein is CAWSETALTVHYGYTF.

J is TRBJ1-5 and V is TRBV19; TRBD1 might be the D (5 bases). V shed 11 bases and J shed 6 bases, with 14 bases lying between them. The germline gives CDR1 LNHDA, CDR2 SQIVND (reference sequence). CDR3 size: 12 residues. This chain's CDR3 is CAVREGGQPQHF. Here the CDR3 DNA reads TGTGCCGTCAGGGAGGGCGGTCAGCCCCAGCATTTT.

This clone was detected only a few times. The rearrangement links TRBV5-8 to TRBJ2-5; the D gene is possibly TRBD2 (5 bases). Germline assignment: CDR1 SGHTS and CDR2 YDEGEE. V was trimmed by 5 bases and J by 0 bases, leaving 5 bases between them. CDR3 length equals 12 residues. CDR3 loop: CASRDYQETQYF. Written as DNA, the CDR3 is TGTGCCAGCAGGGACTACCAAGAGACCCAGTACTTC.